This TCR beta chain was documented in a study of CD8+CD57+ T cells in acquired aplastic anemia. Looking at the study overall: When averaged, DNA from sorted CD4+ and CD8+ cells came to 3 to 4 ug. Findings and caveats of the study: Patients and controls shared under 30 CD8+ CDR3 sequences, highly expressed in patients.

J lost 2 bases, V lost 5 bases, and 6 bases had no gene match. Germline CDR1 and CDR2: LNHDA and SQIVND (reference sequence). This CDR3 comprises 15 residues. Before being chosen for sequencing, patients had shown CD8+CD57+ cell expansion by flow cytometry. None of the patients had been given any therapy when their blood was sampled. This clonotype was found many times. Its antigen is not identified. CDR3 and TCR beta VDJ profiling relied on genomic DNA as the template. Each CDR3 protein is one row after TCRdb ran MiXCR on the reads. The table includes a few hundred thousand distinct CDR3 sequences, under 40% detected once.

The genes are TRBV19 and TRBJ1-5; TRBD1 agrees at 7 bases. This receptor was obtained from a human donor with aplastic anemia. The material sequenced was sorted CD4+, CD8+, or CD8+CD57+ T cells (not recorded which) from PBMCs. CDR3 amino acids: CASSPRQGRNQPQHF. The CDR3 DNA reads as TGTGCCAGTAGTCCCCGACAGGGTCGCAATCAGCCCCAGCATTTT.